This T cell receptor (beta chain) was captured in a study of blood T cell repertoires in COVID-19. The wider study: Both acute and convalescent COVID-19 samples were obtained from the United States, Italy and Spain.

Measured with immunoSEQ multiplex PCR; TCRdb has only the in-frame clones, and not every one. Seen here are over 200,000 clones, about 89% observed once, and the top ten hold 2% to 3%. J was trimmed by 3 bases and V by 6 bases; bases with no gene match: 2. The CDR3 totals 15 residues. Germline lookup yields CDR1 WSHSY and CDR2 SAAADI. The receptor comes from a woman between 50 and 59 years old with acute or convalescent COVID-19. The chain combines TRBV10-2 with TRBJ2-2; 12 positions agree with TRBD2. Input material: peripheral blood. The CDR3 coding sequence is TGCGCCAGCAGGAGACTAGCGGGAGACACCGGGGAGCTGTTTTTT. Its protein product is CASRRLAGDTGELFF.